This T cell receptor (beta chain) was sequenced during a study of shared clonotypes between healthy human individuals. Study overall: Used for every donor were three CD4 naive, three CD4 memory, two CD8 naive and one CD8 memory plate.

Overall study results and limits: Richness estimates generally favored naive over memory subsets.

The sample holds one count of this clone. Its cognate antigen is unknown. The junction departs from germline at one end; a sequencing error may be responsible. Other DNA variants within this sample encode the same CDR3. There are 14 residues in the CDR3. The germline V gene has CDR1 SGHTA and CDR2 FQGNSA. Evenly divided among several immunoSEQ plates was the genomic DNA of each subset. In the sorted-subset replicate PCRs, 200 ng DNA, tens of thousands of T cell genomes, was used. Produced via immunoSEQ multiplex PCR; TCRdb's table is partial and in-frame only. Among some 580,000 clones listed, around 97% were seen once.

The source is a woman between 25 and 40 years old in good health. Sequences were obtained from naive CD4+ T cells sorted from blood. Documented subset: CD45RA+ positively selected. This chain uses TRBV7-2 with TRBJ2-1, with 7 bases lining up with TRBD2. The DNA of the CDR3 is TGTGCCAGCAGCAGCGGGACTATGTACAATGAGCAATTCTTC. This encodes CASSSGTMYNEQFF.